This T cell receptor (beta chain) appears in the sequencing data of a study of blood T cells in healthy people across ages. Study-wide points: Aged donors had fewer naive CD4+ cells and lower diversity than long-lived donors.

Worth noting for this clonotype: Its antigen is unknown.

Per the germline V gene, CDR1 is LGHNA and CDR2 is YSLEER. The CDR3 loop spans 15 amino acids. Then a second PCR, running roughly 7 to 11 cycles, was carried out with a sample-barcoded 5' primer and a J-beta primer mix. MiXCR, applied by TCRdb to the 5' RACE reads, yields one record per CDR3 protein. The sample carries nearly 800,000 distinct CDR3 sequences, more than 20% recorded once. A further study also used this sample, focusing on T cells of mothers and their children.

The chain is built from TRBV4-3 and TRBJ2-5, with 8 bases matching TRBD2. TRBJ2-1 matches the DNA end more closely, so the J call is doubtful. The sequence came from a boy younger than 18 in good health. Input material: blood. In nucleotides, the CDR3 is TGCGCCAGCAGCCAAGAACTAGCGGATTACAATGAGCAGTTCTTC. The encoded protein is CASSQELADYNEQFF.